This entry lists 3 T cell receptor beta chains sequenced from one sample in a study of blood T cell repertoires in COVID-19. Method: immunoSEQ multiplex PCR; TCRdb's copy keeps in-frame clones and lacks some. The table has approximately 130,000 clones, approximately 84% seen once. The sequencing sample was made of peripheral blood. The origin of the receptors is a human donor in a cohort sampled during active COVID-19.

Only one count was recorded for this clone. The CDR3 DNA is TGTGCCAGCAGTGTGGAGTTGGGCACTGAAGCTTTCTTT. It encodes CASSVELGTEAFF. The rearrangement links TRBV6-4 to TRBJ1-1; D remains unclear. CDR1 is MRHNA and CDR2 is SNTAGT in the germline V gene. The CDR3 is 13 amino acids. With 4 bases removed from V and 4 bases from J, the gap between germline ends came to 10 bases.

V usage is TRBV4-2 and J usage is TRBJ2-7; D call uncertain. The CDR3 runs to 16 residues. Germline V gene lookup returns CDR1 LGHNA and CDR2 YNFKEQ. Trimming shortened V by 0 bases and J by 5 bases, and 17 bases separated the two germline ends. The CDR3 DNA reads TGTGCCAGCAGCCAAGATCATGCGTTCCCTCCCGACGAGCAGTACTTC. This codes for CASSQDHAFPPDEQYF.

The chain combines TRBV3-1 (or the pseudogene TRBV3-2) with TRBJ1-2; TRBD1 might be the D (5 bases). Trimming pared 6 bases from V and 2 bases from J, leaving 10 bases between. The germline CDR1 and CDR2 sequences are LGHDT and YNNKEL (reference sequence). The CDR3 consists of 13 residues. The CDR3 region is CASSLDRNYGYTF. Written as DNA, the CDR3 is TGTGCCAGCAGTCTTGACAGAAACTATGGCTACACCTTC.